A single sample is the source of the 11 T cell receptor beta chains below, sequenced in a study of T cells in Graves' hyperthyroidism and ophthalmopathy. It was RNA transcripts that yielded the amplified TCR beta CDR3 regions. First-round RT-PCR targeting the TCR CDR3 was performed with the HTBI primer set. TCRdb called the multiplex PCR reads again in MiXCR, with one record for every CDR3 protein. The table records about 500,000 distinct CDR3 sequences, about 16% of them present only once. Sequenced input: blood. Receptors were obtained from a woman in her 30s with Graves' ophthalmopathy.

The V call is TRBV6-1, the J call TRBJ2-7; 11 bases align to TRBD2. The V and J ends lost 6 bases and 0 bases, in that order; junction bases with no gene match: 4. The germline V gene encodes CDR1 MNHNS and CDR2 SASEGT. The CDR3 has 15 residues. CDR3 residues: CASRRLAGGSYEQYF. The CDR3 nucleotides read TGTGCCAGCAGACGGCTAGCGGGAGGCTCCTACGAGCAGTACTTC.

This clonotype was counted at least ten times. The chain employs TRBV3-1 and TRBJ2-7, with a tentative D call TRBD2 (6 bases). The ends were cut back, 3 bases at V and 0 bases at J, with 15 bases in the middle. This CDR3 spans 16 amino acids. The germline V gene encodes CDR1 LGHDT and CDR2 YNNKEL (reference sequence). In nucleotides, the CDR3 is TGTGCCAGCAGCCACTCCAGGACTATTACCTCCTACGAGCAGTACTTC. Its translation: CASSHSRTITSYEQYF.

In this sample, this clonotype turned up many times. The chain has TRBV6-1 and TRBJ1-3; 9 bases line up with TRBD1. Unmatched junction bases numbered 4, after V lost 5 bases and J lost 2 bases. The CDR3 covers 15 residues. Germline V gene sequence: CDR1 MNHNS, CDR2 SASEGT. The DNA of the CDR3 is TGTGCCAGCAGTTTCCACAGGGGGCCTGGAAACACCATATATTTT. Translation: CASSFHRGPGNTIYF.

This clonotype was counted at least ten times. The chain uses TRBV6-2 or TRBV6-3 and TRBJ2-7, with a tentative D call TRBD1 (6 bases). The CDR3 is 17 residues long. Trimming removed 2 bases from V and 0 bases from J, with 17 bases in between. Germline V gene lookup returns CDR1 MNHEY and CDR2 SVGEGT. CDR3: CASSYPTDRTSSYEQYF. CDR3 nucleotide sequence: TGTGCCAGCAGTTACCCTACCGACAGGACCAGCTCCTACGAGCAGTACTTC.

The rearrangement joins TRBV5-1 to TRBJ2-7; TRBD2 matches 12 bases. Losses at the gene ends were 3 bases for V and 2 bases for J; bases not matched to a gene: 12. This CDR3 has 18 amino acids. Looked up from germline, CDR1 is SGHRS and CDR2 is YFSETQ. The CDR3 coding sequence is TGCGCCAGCAGCTCCCCCGGGGGGACTAGCGGGTGGCCCTACGAGCAGTACTTC. Residues: CASSSPGGTSGWPYEQYF.

This clonotype occurred many times. The rearrangement joins TRBV5-1 to TRBJ2-1, with TRBD2 as a possible D gene (6 bases). Germline CDR1 reads SGHRS; CDR2 reads YFSETQ. V dropped 1 base and J dropped 6 bases, with 8 bases sitting between them. This CDR3 is built from 13 residues. The CDR3 coding sequence is TGCGCCAGCAGCTTGTCTAGCGTCAATGAGCAGTTCTTC. Translation: CASSLSSVNEQFF.

Remarks on this clonotype: This clone may be a read error of a much larger clone one base away. The gene calls are TRBV11-2 and TRBJ2-3; 11 bases match TRBD1. Germline values: CDR1 SGHAT, CDR2 FQNNGV. CDR3 length: 15 amino acids. The junction had 3 bases not matched to a gene; V was cut back by 2 bases and J by 5 bases. CDR3 DNA: TGTGCCAGCAGCTTAAGGACAGGGGGCCAAGATACGCAGTATTTT. Its protein is CASSLRTGGQDTQYF. Drawing the rest from reference TRBV11-2 and TRBJ2-3, the complete variable domain is EAGVAQSPRYKIIEKRQSVAFWCNPISGHATLYWYQQILGQGPKLLIQFQNNGVVDDSQLPKDRFSAERLKGVDSTLKIQPAKLEDSAVYLCASSLRTGGQDTQYFGPGTRLTVL.

As to this clonotype: No DNA is shown, since the ends of the CDR3 on it are uncertain; the CDR3 is the one TCRdb lists. The chain recombines TRBV6-2 or TRBV6-3 with TRBJ1-5; TRBD1 is the table's D call, not checked against the DNA. Looked up from germline, CDR1 is MNHEY and CDR2 is SVGEGT. The CDR3 spans 15 amino acids, including both terminal residues. The chain's CDR3 is CASSSSTGLGEPQHF.

This clonotype was found many times. The J gene is TRBJ2-1, the V gene TRBV5-6; D not resolved. The V gene's germline CDR1 is SGHDT and CDR2 YYEEEE. The CDR3 is made up of 15 amino acids. The ends were cut back, 2 bases at V and 7 bases at J, with 16 bases in the middle. CDR3 in amino acids: CASSFRTASPNEQFF. The CDR3 coding sequence is TGTGCCAGCAGCTTTAGGACGGCTTCCCCAAATGAGCAGTTCTTC. The whole variable domain, filled in from reference TRBV5-6 and TRBJ2-1, reads DAGVTQSPTHLIKTRGQQVTLRCSPKSGHDTVSWYQQALGQGPQFIFQYYEEEERQRGNFPDRFSGHQFPNYSSELNVNALLLGDSALYLCASSFRTASPNEQFFGPGTRLTVL.

The DNA for the CDR3 is TGTGCCAGCAGCCAATGGGTTGCGGGGGGAGAGACCCAGTACTTC. The encoded protein is CASSQWVAGGETQYF. The gene calls are TRBV3-1 and TRBJ2-5; 8 nucleotides match TRBD2. After removal of 2 bases from V and 4 bases from J, the junction contained 6 bases not matched to a gene. Germline V lookup: CDR1 LGHDT, CDR2 YNNKEL (reference sequence). The CDR3 length is 15 residues.

A few counts support this clonotype. This sequence joins TRBV6-2 or TRBV6-3 and TRBJ2-1; D is perhaps TRBD1 or TRBD2 (5 bases each). This CDR3 is built from 15 residues. Between the trimmed V and J ends, which lost 6 bases and 4 bases, there was a span of 16 bases. The germline V gene has CDR1 MNHEY and CDR2 SVGEGT. Here the CDR3 reads CASRIPGRPYNEQFF. The CDR3 nucleotides read TGTGCCAGCAGGATACCGGGACGACCTTACAATGAGCAGTTCTTC.